This is a list of T cell receptor beta chains from one sample in a study of regulatory T cells in long-lasting Graves disease. Each CDR3 protein gets one entry after TCRdb re-called the multiplex PCR reads with MiXCR. The data hold 400,000 or so distinct CDR3 sequences, with around 22% observed a single time. The sequencing used peripheral blood mononuclear cells (PBMCs), collected when the disease was refractory, from a patient treated with antithyroid drugs. The receptors originated from a female donor with Graves disease. Each CDR3 is given with its conserved first and last residue. The order of the fields is V gene, J gene, CDR3 protein.

>TRBV2|TRBJ2-7
CARGPGQGVDEQYF
>TRBV19|TRBJ1-5
CATQRGGRLRNQPQHF
>TRBV12-5|TRBJ2-2
CASGLISGMNTGELFF
>TRBV18|TRBJ2-5
CASSPGQDQETQYF
>TRBV18|TRBJ1-1
CASSRDRGHTEAFF
>TRBV7-8|TRBJ2-2
CASSLALRQGNTGELFF
>TRBV29-1|TRBJ2-7
CSARDWSSYEQYF
>TRBV29-1|TRBJ1-1
CSVEDFGPVMNTEAFF
>TRBV28|TRBJ2-7
CASHPPGHPYEQYF
>TRBV7-9|TRBJ1-6
CASSPETGGNSPLHF
>TRBV7-2|TRBJ2-2
CANSQGLAGVTGELFF
>TRBV19|TRBJ1-3
CAIRPGHFSGNTIYF
>TRBV7-6|TRBJ2-5
CASSLGTQETQYF
>TRBV2|TRBJ1-1
CASSVGRDRVTEAFF
>TRBV2|TRBJ2-5
CASSSFPVGERDQETQYF
>TRBV12-3/TRBV12-4|TRBJ1-4
CASSTVPSEKLFF
>TRBV12-3/TRBV12-4|TRBJ2-7
CASSGDRGIYEQYF
>TRBV5-6|TRBJ1-1
CASSLPRVGSEAFF
>TRBV5-1|TRBJ1-4
CASRSGGQSNEKLFF
>TRBV7-2|TRBJ2-7
CASSLEGRGEEQYF
>TRBV7-2|TRBJ2-1
CASSHPSGMGYNEQFF
>TRBV9|TRBJ1-1
CASSVSGTLNTEAFF
>TRBV6-1|TRBJ2-1
CASSERTSYNEQFF
>TRBV28|TRBJ2-7
CASSRRRTSATYEQYF
>TRBV7-8|TRBJ2-4
CASSLGLAGLAKNIQYF
>TRBV11-1|TRBJ2-2
CASSSGGSSGANTGELFF
>TRBV20-1|TRBJ2-1
CSARGRSNEQFF
>TRBV19|TRBJ1-5
CASSTDRVLTSNQPQHF
>TRBV10-3|TRBJ1-4
CAISAGQGTNEKLFF